The 21 T cell receptor beta chains reported below all come from one sample, sequenced in a study of monozygotic twins with inflammatory bowel disease. TCRdb processed the 5' RACE reads again and assigns one entry to each CDR3 protein, with no DNA. This sample contains some 150,000 distinct CDR3 sequences. Sequencing was carried out using blood. The receptors shown here come from a human donor with ulcerative colitis or Crohn's disease, or a healthy co-twin of an affected twin (not recorded which).

The chain recombines TRBV3-1 with TRBJ2-2; TCRdb's D call, TRBD1, is unchecked because there is no DNA. CDR1 is LGHDT, CDR2 YNNKEL, per germline (reference sequence). The CDR3 spans 15 residues. CDR3 sequence reads: CASSPVPANTGELFF.

The chain joins TRBV30 to TRBJ1-1; TCRdb's D call, TRBD1, is unchecked because there is no DNA. Per the germline V gene, CDR1 is GTSNPN and CDR2 is SVGIG (reference sequence). This CDR3 has 12 amino acids. The CDR3: CAWEGLNTEAFF.

V is TRBV5-5 and J is TRBJ2-5; the TRBD1 assignment by TCRdb is unverifiable without DNA. Germline-derived CDR1 and CDR2 are SGHKS and YYEKEE (reference sequence). This CDR3 region has 15 residues. The CDR3 protein is CASSFQGIRQETQYF.

The chain is built from TRBV7-9 and TRBJ1-1. Per germline, CDR1 SEHNR and CDR2 FQNEAQ (reference sequence). This CDR3 comprises 14 residues. The CDR3 sequence: CASSFPNRLLEAFF.

The chain links TRBV29-1 to TRBJ2-7; the D call of TRBD2 rests on TCRdb alone, since no DNA is present to check it. The germline CDR1 and CDR2 sequences are SQVTM and ANQGSEA. The CDR3 sequence is 13 residues long. The CDR3 sequence: CSVGLAEPYEQYF.

The J gene is TRBJ1-4, the V gene TRBV20-1; absent DNA, TCRdb's TRBD1 call cannot be checked. The germline V gene encodes CDR1 DFQATT and CDR2 SNEGSKA (reference sequence). This CDR3 region has 20 residues. CDR3 loop: CSARIQGGKDSTATNEKLFF.

The J gene is TRBJ1-5, the V gene TRBV2. Germline CDR1 reads SNHLY; CDR2 reads FYNNEI. This CDR3 has 14 amino acids. The CDR3 reads CASSEMSRNQPQHF.

This chain links TRBV27 with TRBJ2-1; without DNA, the TCRdb call of TRBD1 cannot be checked. Germline V gives CDR1 MNHEY, CDR2 SMNVEV (reference sequence). The CDR3 sequence is 17 residues long. The CDR3 is CASSSDRATFFYNEQFF.

The CDR3 spells CASREGVRETQYF. The V call is TRBV2, the J call TRBJ2-5. Germline CDR1 reads SNHLY; CDR2 reads FYNNEI. The CDR3 contains 13 residues.

This chain uses TRBV30 with TRBJ2-1; without DNA, the TCRdb call of TRBD1 cannot be checked. This CDR3 is built from 14 residues. CDR1 and CDR2 from the germline V gene are GTSNPN and SVGIG (reference sequence). CDR3 residues: CASPAVRGPREQFF.

The CDR3 region is CAWSTWTGVRTEAFF. The chain couples TRBV30 to TRBJ1-1; TCRdb selects TRBD1, and the lack of DNA leaves this call unchecked. Germline V gene data show CDR1 as GTSNPN and CDR2 as SVGIG (reference sequence). CDR3 length: 15 amino acids.

The chain carries TRBV20-1 and TRBJ1-2; TCRdb indicates TRBD1, and absent DNA this call remains unverified. Per the germline V gene, CDR1 is DFQATT and CDR2 is SNEGSKA (reference sequence). The CDR3 runs to 13 residues. CDR3 sequence: CSSDRGQWNGYTF.

The V call is TRBV12-3 or TRBV12-4, the J call TRBJ2-3; TCRdb picks TRBD2, but there is no DNA to check that call. The CDR3 is 19 amino acids. CDR3 region: CASSFRQGTSGRDSDTQYF.

This chain links TRBV27 with TRBJ2-1. The CDR3 sequence is 16 residues long. The germline V gene encodes CDR1 MNHEY and CDR2 SMNVEV (reference sequence). This CDR3 is CASSLEAESSYNEQFF.

The genes are TRBV4-2 and TRBJ2-7. The germline V gene encodes CDR1 LGHNA and CDR2 YNFKEQ. This CDR3 contains 17 residues. The CDR3 reads CASSQEIRLAFSDEQYF.

J is TRBJ1-1 and V is TRBV18. Germline V gives CDR1 KGHSH, CDR2 LQKENI. The CDR3 has 13 amino acids. CDR3 in amino acids: CASSPDQNTEAFF.

The V gene is TRBV7-9, the J gene TRBJ1-2; as DNA is missing, the TRBD1 call by TCRdb cannot be tested. Germline CDR1 and CDR2: SEHNR and FQNEAQ (reference sequence). CDR3 size: 17 residues. CDR3 region: CASSQVRDTFSNYGYTF.

The V call is TRBV5-1, the J call TRBJ2-7; the TCRdb call, TRBD2, lacks DNA for checking. CDR1 is SGHRS, CDR2 YFSETQ, per germline. This CDR3 is built from 13 residues. CDR3 residues: CASSLDGAGEQYF.

The chain joins TRBV6-1 to TRBJ1-6; no DNA is available, so the TRBD1 call from TCRdb remains unchecked. The CDR3 is made up of 13 amino acids. Germline CDR1 MNHNS, CDR2 SASEGT. The CDR3 sequence: CASSGGGTGPLHF.

This chain connects TRBV5-6 to TRBJ2-7. CDR1 is SGHDT, CDR2 YYEEEE, per germline. The length of the CDR3 is 15 residues. CDR3 loop: CASSNKWTSSYEQYF.

The chain links TRBV20-1 to TRBJ2-4. Germline loops: CDR1 DFQATT, CDR2 SNEGSKA (reference sequence). The CDR3 has 12 amino acids. The CDR3 protein is CSATTAKNIQYF.